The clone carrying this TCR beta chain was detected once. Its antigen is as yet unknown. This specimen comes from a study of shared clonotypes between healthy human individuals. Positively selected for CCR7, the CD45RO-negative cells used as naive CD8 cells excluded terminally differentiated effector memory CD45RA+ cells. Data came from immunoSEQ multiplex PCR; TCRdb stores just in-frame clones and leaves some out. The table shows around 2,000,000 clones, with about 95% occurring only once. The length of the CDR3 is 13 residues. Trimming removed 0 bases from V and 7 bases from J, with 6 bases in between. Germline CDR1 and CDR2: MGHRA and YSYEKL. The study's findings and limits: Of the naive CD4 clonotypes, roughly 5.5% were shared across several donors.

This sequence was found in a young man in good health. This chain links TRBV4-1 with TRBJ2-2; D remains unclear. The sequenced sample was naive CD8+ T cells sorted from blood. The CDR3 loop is CASSQDLDGELFF. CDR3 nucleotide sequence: TGCGCCAGCAGCCAAGATCTAGACGGGGAGCTGTTTTTT.